These 14 T cell receptor beta chains came from one sample sequenced in a study of Ad26.COV2.S vaccination and SARS-CoV-2 variants. Profiling relied on immunoSEQ multiplex PCR, and the TCRdb table lists in-frame clones only, not all of them. The sample gives 360,000 or so clones, 89% of which show up once; 1.9% is in the top ten. The treatment here: some 20 received Ad26.COV2.S at low or high dose, single or two shots; 5 received placebo; per-sample allocation not given. The investigators took samples on day 63 after the first vaccine or placebo injection. The sample here was peripheral blood, taken in a trial of Ad26.COV2.S vaccine versus placebo. Receptors were obtained from a person between 18 and 65 years old who received the Ad26.COV2.S COVID-19 vaccine or a placebo.

This chain joins TRBV18 and TRBJ2-7; the match to TRBD2 covers 11 bases. Germline V gene lookup returns CDR1 KGHSH and CDR2 LQKENI. The CDR3 runs 15 residues. The trim removed 4 bases at V and 1 base at J, leaving 3 bases unmatched. The CDR3 sequence is CASSRRLAGSYEQYF. The CDR3 coding sequence is TGTGCCAGCTCACGCCGACTAGCGGGATCCTACGAGCAGTACTTC.

This clone was observed a handful of times. The CDR3 sequence is CASSPVGKETQYF. The CDR3 DNA sequence: TGCGCCAGCAGCCCGGTGGGGAAAGAGACCCAGTACTTC. The gene calls are TRBV5-1 and TRBJ2-5; the D is unclear. In germline, CDR1 is SGHRS, CDR2 YFSETQ. CDR3 length equals 13 residues. V lost 4 bases and J lost 3, with 10 bases in between.

The chain links TRBV7-7 to TRBJ2-2, with 11 bases that match TRBD2. The CDR3 loop spans 15 amino acids. With V trimmed by 5 bases and J by 3 bases, 2 bases remained unmatched. Germline CDR1 reads SSHAT; CDR2 reads FNYEAQ (reference sequence). The CDR3 DNA sequence: TGTGCCAGCAGCACGGGACTAGCGGACACCGGGGAGCTGTTTTTT. It is translated as CASSTGLADTGELFF.

V and J are TRBV27 and TRBJ1-1, with D tentatively TRBD1 (5 bases). Trimming cost V 4 bases and J 0 bases, with 9 bases left between them. The CDR3 covers 14 residues. Germline CDR1 MNHEY, CDR2 SMNVEV (reference sequence). The CDR3 DNA reads as TGTGCCAGCAGTTCCCGGGGGGTGAACACTGAAGCTTTCTTT. It codes for CASSSRGVNTEAFF.

V usage is TRBV28 and J usage is TRBJ2-7; 7 bases fit TRBD1. V shed 6 bases, J shed 6 bases, and the junction held 5 bases outside the gene matches. CDR1 is MDHEN and CDR2 is SYDVKM in the germline V gene. This CDR3 is 12 amino acids long. CDR3 coding DNA: TGTGCCAGCAGAACACCAGGGGGCGAGCAGTACTTC. Residues: CASRTPGGEQYF.

The CDR3: CASRRGAIETQYF. CDR3 nucleotide sequence: TGTGCCAGCAGGAGGGGGGCGATTGAGACCCAGTACTTC. V usage is TRBV27 and J usage is TRBJ2-5; D might be TRBD1 or TRBD2, each matching 6 bases. Trimming stripped 6 bases from V and 5 bases from J, with 13 bases between. Germline V lookup: CDR1 MNHEY, CDR2 SMNVEV (reference sequence). This CDR3 contains 13 residues.

J is TRBJ2-3 and V is TRBV10-2; 9 positions agree with TRBD2. Losses at the gene ends were 8 bases for V and 10 bases for J; bases not matched to a gene: 16. Germline V lookup: CDR1 WSHSY, CDR2 SAAADI. The CDR3 sequence is 15 residues long. CDR3 nucleotides: TGCGCCAGCTCCCTTAGCGGGGGAGGAAGCGTGGCGCAGTATTTT. It codes for CASSLSGGGSVAQYF.

The chain links TRBV27 to TRBJ2-3, with D perhaps TRBD2 (6 bases). This CDR3 comprises 15 residues. CDR1 and CDR2 (germline): MNHEY, SMNVEV (reference sequence). Trimming left V 5 bases short and J 1 base short, with 13 bases between. For the CDR3, the DNA is TGTGCCAGCAGTCTAGGAGGGTCCCGCACAGATACGCAGTATTTT. Amino acids: CASSLGGSRTDTQYF.

This clone occurred once. The V and J genes are TRBV19 and TRBJ2-7, with D possibly matching TRBD2 (5 bases). V was shortened by 3 bases and J by 4 bases, with 16 bases between the two germline ends. CDR3 length: 15 amino acids. Germline CDR1 is LNHDA and CDR2 is SQIVND (reference sequence). CDR3 in amino acids: CASSMGEESKYEQYF. As DNA, the CDR3 is TGTGCCAGTAGTATGGGAGAGGAAAGTAAATACGAGCAGTACTTC.

The rearrangement links TRBV18 to TRBJ2-7; D is perhaps TRBD2 (7 bases). Germline CDR1 and CDR2: KGHSH and LQKENI. The CDR3 spans 14 residues. V was clipped by 2 bases and J by 5 bases, with 13 bases between them. CDR3 coding DNA: TGTGCCAGCTCACCAGGGGGCCGGGGGGACGAGCAGTACTTC. It is translated as CASSPGGRGDEQYF.

This clone was picked up one time. The rearrangement uses TRBV3-1 (or the pseudogene TRBV3-2) and TRBJ2-1; D call uncertain. CDR1 is LGHDT and CDR2 is YNNKEL in the germline V gene (reference sequence). V was clipped by 0 bases and J by 5 bases, with 8 bases between them. This CDR3 region has 14 residues. CDR3 residues: CASSQEFVDNEQFF. DNA of the CDR3: TGTGCCAGCAGCCAAGAGTTCGTAGACAATGAGCAGTTCTTC.

J is TRBJ1-4 and V is TRBV4-1; no clear D gene. The CDR3 runs to 12 residues. Trimming left V 3 bases short and J 8 bases short, with 7 bases between. The V gene's germline CDR1 is MGHRA and CDR2 YSYEKL. The CDR3 DNA follows: TGCGCCAGCAGCCAGGAGGAGGAAAAACTGTTTTTT. It codes for CASSQEEEKLFF.

The CDR3 spells CASSAKVNTGELFF. CDR3 bases: TGTGCCAGCAGCGCCAAAGTTAACACCGGGGAGCTGTTTTTT. This chain uses TRBV9 with TRBJ2-2; D unclear. The germline V and J ends were trimmed by 3 bases and 2 bases, with 8 bases remaining between them. The CDR3 runs 14 residues. Per the germline V gene, CDR1 is SGDLS and CDR2 is YYNGEE.

The rearrangement uses TRBV2 and TRBJ1-3; tentative D call: TRBD1 (6 bases). The CDR3 is 16 amino acids. V lost 3 bases, J lost 2 bases, and 14 bases lay in between. The germline CDR1 and CDR2 sequences are SNHLY and FYNNEI. The DNA of the CDR3 is TGTGCCAGCAGTGACACTCTCACAGGGACTGGAAACACCATATATTTT. Amino acid sequence: CASSDTLTGTGNTIYF.